These 18 T cell receptor beta chains share one sample of origin, sequenced in a study of blood T cell repertoires in COVID-19. Clones were read by immunoSEQ multiplex PCR, and TCRdb kept only the in-frame ones, dropping some. The profile shows approximately 470,000 clones, 80% to 90% of them singletons. Specimen: peripheral blood. The receptors stem from a human donor in a cohort sampled during active COVID-19.

This sequence joins TRBV21-1 and TRBJ2-1; TRBD2 was called by the table and not checked on the DNA. TRBV21-1 is a recognized pseudogene. This CDR3 region has 19 residues. The CDR3 region has the DNA TGTGCCAGCAGCGGGCCCTCGGGACTAGCTAATAACTCCTACAATGAGCAGTTCTTC. Translated, it gives CASSGPSGLANNSYNEQFF.

The J gene is TRBJ2-3, the V gene TRBV7-8; D is perhaps TRBD1 (5 bases). The V end was cut by 2 bases, the J end by 0 bases, with 21 bases between. The CDR3 totals 19 residues. The germline V gene has CDR1 SGHVS and CDR2 FQNEAQ. The CDR3 coding sequence is TGTGCCAGCAGCTTATCTCTACAATGGGGCAGCCGGAGCACAGATACGCAGTATTTT. It translates to CASSLSLQWGSRSTDTQYF. Variable domain in full (rest from reference TRBV7-8 and TRBJ2-3): GAGVSQSPRYKVAKRGQDVALRCDPISGHVSLFWYQQALGQGPEFLTYFQNEAQLDKSGLPSDRFFAERPEGSVSTLKIQRTQQEDSAVYLCASSLSLQWGSRSTDTQYFGPGTRLTVL.

The V call is TRBV7-3, the J call TRBJ2-1; D unresolved. The CDR3 extends over 14 amino acids. Looked up from germline, CDR1 is SGHTA and CDR2 is FQGTGA. With 6 bases removed from V and 9 bases from J, the gap between germline ends came to 18 bases. CDR3 sequence: CASSLLTPSLEQFF. For the CDR3, the DNA is TGTGCCAGCAGTCTCCTTACCCCTAGTCTTGAGCAGTTCTTC.

V and J are TRBV30 and TRBJ1-1; no definite D call. The V end lost 7 bases, the J end lost 4 bases, and 16 bases lay between the germline ends. CDR1 is GTSNPN, CDR2 SVGIG, per germline (reference sequence). The CDR3 length is 13 residues. CDR3 region: CAYSPGRGTEAFF. In nucleotides, the CDR3 is TGTGCCTATTCCCCCGGCCGAGGCACTGAAGCTTTCTTT. Using reference TRBV30 and TRBJ1-1 for the parts outside the CDR3, the full variable domain is SQTIHQWPATLVQPVGSPLSLECTVEGTSNPNLYWYRQAAGRGLQLLFYSVGIGQISSEVPQNLSASRPQDRQFILSSKKLLLSDSGFYLCAYSPGRGTEAFFGQGTRLTVV.

The chain couples TRBV6-1 to TRBJ1-2, with 11 bases matching TRBD1. Germline lookup yields CDR1 MNHNS and CDR2 SASEGT. The ends lost 2 bases at V and 8 bases at J; junction bases unmatched: 4. This CDR3 comprises 14 residues. CDR3 sequence (DNA): TGTGCCAGCAGTGAACCAGGGACAGGGGGAGGCTACACCTTC. Translated, it gives CASSEPGTGGGYTF.

The V gene is TRBV6-5, the J gene TRBJ2-2, with D hard to call. Trimming took off 7 bases at V and 0 bases at J, with 9 bases between the two ends. There are 14 residues in the CDR3. From germline, CDR1 is MNHEY and CDR2 SVGAGI. CDR3 in DNA: TGTGCCAGCAATGGCAGGACGAACACCGGGGAGCTGTTTTTT. Translating it yields CASNGRTNTGELFF.

The rearrangement uses TRBV10-1 and TRBJ2-1; D might be TRBD2 (6 bases). Trimming pared 8 bases from V and 0 bases from J, leaving 14 bases between. Germline CDR1 is WNHNN and CDR2 is SYGVQD (reference sequence). CDR3 size: 15 residues. Written as DNA, the CDR3 is TGCGCCAGCTCGTTTAGCGGAGACTCCTACAATGAGCAGTTCTTC. Translating gives CASSFSGDSYNEQFF.

This chain uses TRBV29-1 with TRBJ1-2; D perhaps matches TRBD1 (6 bases). V was shortened by 8 bases and J by 4 bases, with 14 bases between the two germline ends. The CDR3 covers 12 residues. The germline CDR1 and CDR2 sequences are SQVTM and ANQGSEA. The CDR3 nucleotides read TGCAGCACGAGGACAGACCTCTATGGCTACACCTTC. Its translation: CSTRTDLYGYTF.

This CDR3 is CASSLAGDNTEAFF. The CDR3 DNA sequence: TGTGCCAGCAGCTTAGCAGGGGATAACACTGAAGCTTTCTTT. The V gene is TRBV7-9, the J gene TRBJ1-1, with D maybe TRBD1 (5 bases). V gave up 0 bases and J gave up 2 bases, with 7 bases separating them. CDR1 and CDR2 (germline): SEHNR, FQNEAQ (reference sequence). The CDR3 runs 14 residues.

This clone was found once. The J gene is TRBJ2-7, the V gene TRBV27; 7 nucleotides match TRBD1. V lost 0 bases and J lost 4; bases outside the gene matches: 9. Germline V gene sequence: CDR1 MNHEY, CDR2 SMNVEV (reference sequence). The CDR3 loop spans 16 amino acids. CDR3: CASSLSLGDSEYEQYF. The CDR3 nucleotides are TGTGCCAGCAGTTTATCGTTAGGGGACAGCGAATACGAGCAGTACTTC.

The chain joins TRBV19 to TRBJ2-7, with 14 bases aligning to TRBD2. Germline CDR1 is LNHDA and CDR2 is SQIVND (reference sequence). The CDR3 is 16 amino acids. The V gene end was trimmed by 6 bases and the J gene end by 1 base; junction bases not matched to a gene: 5. The CDR3 DNA reads as TGTGCCAGTAGGCGACTAGCGGGAGGGGGATCCTACGAGCAGTACTTC. The encoded protein is CASRRLAGGGSYEQYF.

The chain uses TRBV9 and TRBJ2-7; D perhaps matches TRBD2 (6 bases). V was shortened by 2 bases and J by 4 bases, with 10 bases between the two germline ends. Per the germline V gene, CDR1 is SGDLS and CDR2 is YYNGEE. The CDR3 runs 13 residues. This CDR3 is CASSVEGQYEQYF. The CDR3, as DNA: TGTGCCAGCAGCGTGGAGGGGCAGTACGAGCAGTACTTC.

The genes are TRBV7-3 and TRBJ2-5; tentatively, D is TRBD2 (5 bases). Trimming removed 2 bases from V and 3 bases from J, with 10 bases in between. The germline gives CDR1 SGHTA, CDR2 FQGTGA. The CDR3 runs to 14 residues. The chain's CDR3 is CASSLAGSKETQYF. DNA of the CDR3: TGTGCCAGCAGCTTAGCGGGTTCCAAAGAGACCCAGTACTTC.

The chain recombines TRBV29-1 with TRBJ1-1, with unresolved D. The CDR3 length is 14 residues. Germline V gives CDR1 SQVTM, CDR2 ANQGSEA. Trimming pared 4 bases from V and 4 bases from J, leaving 16 bases between. CDR3 sequence: CSVVTLSFGTEAFF. CDR3 DNA sequence: TGCAGCGTTGTTACCCTCTCATTCGGCACTGAAGCTTTCTTT. Full variable domain (rest looked up from reference TRBV29-1 and TRBJ1-1): SAVISQKPSRDICQRGTSLTIQCQVDSQVTMMFWYRQQPGQSLTLIATANQGSEATYESGFVIDKFPISRPNLTFSTLTVSNMSPEDSSIYLCSVVTLSFGTEAFFGQGTRLTVV.

J is TRBJ2-7 and V is TRBV4-2; D is perhaps TRBD2 (5 bases). Trimming removed 1 base at V and 0 bases at J, with 7 bases between. There are 14 residues in the CDR3. Per germline, CDR1 LGHNA and CDR2 YNFKEQ. CDR3 bases: TGTGCCAGCAGCCAAGTAAGCGGCTCCTACGAGCAGTACTTC. Its protein is CASSQVSGSYEQYF.

The V gene is TRBV4-3, the J gene TRBJ2-1, with 7 bases fitting TRBD2. The CDR3 consists of 17 residues. Germline V gene sequence: CDR1 LGHNA, CDR2 YSLEER. V shed 3 bases and J 7 bases; nucleotides not matched to a gene: 15. CDR3 in DNA: TGCGCCAGCAGCCAGAGGGTAGTAGGGGAGGGCCCTAATGAGCAGTTCTTC. Its protein is CASSQRVVGEGPNEQFF.

The rearrangement links TRBV18 to TRBJ2-5, with D tentatively TRBD2 (6 bases). The CDR3 length is 17 residues. V was pared by 0 bases and J by 5 bases, with 19 bases between. The germline gives CDR1 KGHSH, CDR2 LQKENI. CDR3 bases: TGTGCCAGCTCACCACCGACGGGACCCTCGGGGGACGAGACCCAGTACTTC. Its translation is CASSPPTGPSGDETQYF.

V is TRBV15 and J is TRBJ2-1; 12 bases line up with TRBD2. The CDR3 runs 15 residues. Per the germline V gene, CDR1 is LNHNV and CDR2 is YYDKDF (reference sequence). Trimming at V came to 0 bases and at J to 7 bases, leaving 1 base not matched to a gene. CDR3 DNA: TGTGCCACCAGCAGAGAGGGACTAGCGGGTAATGAGCAGTTCTTC. Its translation is CATSREGLAGNEQFF.